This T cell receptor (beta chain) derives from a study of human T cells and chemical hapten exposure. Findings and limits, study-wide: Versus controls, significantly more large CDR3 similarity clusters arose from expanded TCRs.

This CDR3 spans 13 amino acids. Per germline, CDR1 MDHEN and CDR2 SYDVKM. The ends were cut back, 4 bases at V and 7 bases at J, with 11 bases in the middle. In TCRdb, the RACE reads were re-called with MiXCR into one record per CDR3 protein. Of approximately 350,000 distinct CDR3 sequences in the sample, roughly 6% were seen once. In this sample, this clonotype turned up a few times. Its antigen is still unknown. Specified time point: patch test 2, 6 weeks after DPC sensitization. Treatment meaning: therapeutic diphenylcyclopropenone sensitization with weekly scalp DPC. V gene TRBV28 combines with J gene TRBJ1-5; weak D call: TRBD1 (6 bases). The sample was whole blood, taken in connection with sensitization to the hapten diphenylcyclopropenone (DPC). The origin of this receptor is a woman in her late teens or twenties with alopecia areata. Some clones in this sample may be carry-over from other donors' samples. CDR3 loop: CASSWATGQPQHF. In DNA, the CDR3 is TGTGCCAGCAGTTGGGCAACAGGGCAGCCCCAGCATTTT.